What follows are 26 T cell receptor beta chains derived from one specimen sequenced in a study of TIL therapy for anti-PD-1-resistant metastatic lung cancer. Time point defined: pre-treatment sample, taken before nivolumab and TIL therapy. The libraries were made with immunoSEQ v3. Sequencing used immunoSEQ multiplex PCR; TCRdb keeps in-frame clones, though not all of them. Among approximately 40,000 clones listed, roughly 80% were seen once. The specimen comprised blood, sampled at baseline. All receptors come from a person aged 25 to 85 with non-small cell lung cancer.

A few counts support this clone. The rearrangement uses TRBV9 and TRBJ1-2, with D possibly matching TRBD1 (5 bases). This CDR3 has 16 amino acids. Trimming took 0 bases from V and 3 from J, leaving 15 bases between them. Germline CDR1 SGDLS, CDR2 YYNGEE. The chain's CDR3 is CASSVGADSRDYGYTF. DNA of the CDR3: TGTGCCAGCAGCGTAGGGGCAGACAGCCGGGACTATGGCTACACCTTC.

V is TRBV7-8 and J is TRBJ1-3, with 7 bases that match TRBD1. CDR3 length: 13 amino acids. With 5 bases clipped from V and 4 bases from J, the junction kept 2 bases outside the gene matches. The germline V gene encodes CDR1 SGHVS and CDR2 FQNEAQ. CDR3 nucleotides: TGTGCCAGCAGCATGGGACAGGGAAACACCATATATTTT. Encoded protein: CASSMGQGNTIYF.

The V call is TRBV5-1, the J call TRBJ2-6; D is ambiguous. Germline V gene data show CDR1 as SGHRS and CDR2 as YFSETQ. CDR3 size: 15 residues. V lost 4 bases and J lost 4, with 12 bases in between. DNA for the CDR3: TGCGCCAGCAGCCCCAGGATTGCCGGGGCCAACGTCCTGACTTTC. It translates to CASSPRIAGANVLTF. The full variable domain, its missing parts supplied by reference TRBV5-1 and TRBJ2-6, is KAGVTQTPRYLIKTRGQQVTLSCSPISGHRSVSWYQQTPGQGLQFLFEYFSETQRNKGNFPGRFSGRQFSNSRSEMNVSTLELGDSALYLCASSPRIAGANVLTFGAGSRLTVL.

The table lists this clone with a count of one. This CDR3 is CASSFTRNEQFF. The DNA of the CDR3 is TGTGCCAGCAGCTTTACCCGGAACGAGCAGTTCTTC. The chain employs TRBV11-3 and TRBJ2-1, with D uncertain. This CDR3 has 12 residues. Germline V CDR1 and CDR2: SGHNT, YENEEA. V lost 3 bases and J 10 bases, leaving 10 bases between the germline ends.

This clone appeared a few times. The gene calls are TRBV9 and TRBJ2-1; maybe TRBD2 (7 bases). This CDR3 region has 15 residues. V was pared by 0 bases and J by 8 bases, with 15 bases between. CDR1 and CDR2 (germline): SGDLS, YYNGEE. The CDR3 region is CASSVAGGTGDEQFF. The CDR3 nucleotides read TGTGCCAGCAGCGTAGCGGGGGGCACTGGGGATGAGCAGTTCTTC.

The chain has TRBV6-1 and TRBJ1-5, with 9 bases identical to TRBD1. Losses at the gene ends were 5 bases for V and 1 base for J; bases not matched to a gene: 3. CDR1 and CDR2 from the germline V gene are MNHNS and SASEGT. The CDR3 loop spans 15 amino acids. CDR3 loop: CASSHDRGSNQPQHF. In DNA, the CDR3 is TGTGCCAGCAGTCACGACAGGGGGAGCAATCAGCCCCAGCATTTT.

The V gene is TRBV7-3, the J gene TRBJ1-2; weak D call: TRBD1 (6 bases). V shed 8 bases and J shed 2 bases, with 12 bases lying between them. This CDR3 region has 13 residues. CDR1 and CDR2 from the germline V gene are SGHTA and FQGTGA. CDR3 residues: CASGQGINYGYTF. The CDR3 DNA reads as TGTGCCAGCGGGCAGGGGATAAACTATGGCTACACCTTC.

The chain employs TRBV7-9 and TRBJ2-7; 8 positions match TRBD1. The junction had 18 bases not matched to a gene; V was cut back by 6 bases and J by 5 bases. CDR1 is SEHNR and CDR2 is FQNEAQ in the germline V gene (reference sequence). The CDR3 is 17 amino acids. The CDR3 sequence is CASRSGWDRPNSHEQYF. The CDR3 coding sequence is TGTGCCAGCAGGTCGGGGTGGGACAGGCCCAATTCCCACGAGCAGTACTTC.

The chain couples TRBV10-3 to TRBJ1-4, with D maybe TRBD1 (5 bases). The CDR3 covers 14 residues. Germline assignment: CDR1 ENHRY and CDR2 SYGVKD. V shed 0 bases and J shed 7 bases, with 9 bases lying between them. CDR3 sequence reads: CAISESGRSEKLFF. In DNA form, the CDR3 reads TGTGCCATCAGTGAGTCGGGACGGAGTGAAAAACTGTTTTTT.

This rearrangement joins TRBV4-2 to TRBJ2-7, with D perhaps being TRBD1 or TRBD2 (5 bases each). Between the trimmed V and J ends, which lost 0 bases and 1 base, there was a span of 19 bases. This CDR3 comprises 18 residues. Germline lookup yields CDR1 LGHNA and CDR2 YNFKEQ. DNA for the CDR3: TGTGCCAGCAGCCAAGAAGGGACCAGGGAAAGCCCTTCCTACGAGCAGTACTTC. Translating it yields CASSQEGTRESPSYEQYF.

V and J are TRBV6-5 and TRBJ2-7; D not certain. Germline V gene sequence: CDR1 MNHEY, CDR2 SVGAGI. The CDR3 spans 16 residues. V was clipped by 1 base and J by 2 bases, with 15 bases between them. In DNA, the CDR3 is TGTGCCAGCAGTTACTTGCAGGTGGGATTAACCTACGAGCAGTACTTC. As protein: CASSYLQVGLTYEQYF.

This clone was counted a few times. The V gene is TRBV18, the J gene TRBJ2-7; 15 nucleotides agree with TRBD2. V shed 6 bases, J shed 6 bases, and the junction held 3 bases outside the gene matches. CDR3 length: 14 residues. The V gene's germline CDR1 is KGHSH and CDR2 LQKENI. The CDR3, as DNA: TGTGCCAGCTCGCCGGGACTAGCGGGAGGCGAGCAGTACTTC. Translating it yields CASSPGLAGGEQYF.

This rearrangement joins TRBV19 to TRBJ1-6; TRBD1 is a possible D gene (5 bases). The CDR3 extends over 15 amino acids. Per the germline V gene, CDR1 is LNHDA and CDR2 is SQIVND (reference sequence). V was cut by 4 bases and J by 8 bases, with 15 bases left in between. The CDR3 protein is CASSTPRGLDSPLHF. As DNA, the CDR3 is TGTGCCAGTAGTACGCCGAGGGGTTTGGATTCACCCCTCCACTTT.

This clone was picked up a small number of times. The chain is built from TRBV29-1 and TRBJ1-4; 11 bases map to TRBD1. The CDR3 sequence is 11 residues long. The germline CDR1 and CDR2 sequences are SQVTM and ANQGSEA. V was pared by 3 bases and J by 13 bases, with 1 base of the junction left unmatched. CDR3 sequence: CSVDGTGGLFF. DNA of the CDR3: TGCAGCGTTGATGGGACAGGGGGACTGTTTTTT.

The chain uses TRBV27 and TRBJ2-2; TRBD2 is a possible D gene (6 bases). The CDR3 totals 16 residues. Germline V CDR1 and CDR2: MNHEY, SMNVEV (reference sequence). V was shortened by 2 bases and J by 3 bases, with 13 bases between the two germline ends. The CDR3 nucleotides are TGTGCCAGCAGTTTAGCTGGCGGGACCTACACCGGGGAGCTGTTTTTT. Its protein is CASSLAGGTYTGELFF.

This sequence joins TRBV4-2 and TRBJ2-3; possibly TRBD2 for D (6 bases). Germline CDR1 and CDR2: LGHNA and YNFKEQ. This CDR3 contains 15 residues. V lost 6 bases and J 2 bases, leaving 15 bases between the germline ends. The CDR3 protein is CASSPEGRDTDTQYF. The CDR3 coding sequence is TGTGCCAGCAGTCCGGAGGGCCGGGACACAGATACGCAGTATTTT.

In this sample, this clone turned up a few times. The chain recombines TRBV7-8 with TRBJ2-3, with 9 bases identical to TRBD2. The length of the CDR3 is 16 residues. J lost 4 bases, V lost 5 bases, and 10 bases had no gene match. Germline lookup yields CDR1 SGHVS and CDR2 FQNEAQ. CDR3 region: CASSPPLREGSDTQYF. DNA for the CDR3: TGTGCCAGCAGCCCCCCCTTGCGGGAGGGATCAGATACGCAGTATTTT. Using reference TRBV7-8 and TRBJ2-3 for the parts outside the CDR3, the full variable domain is GAGVSQSPRYKVAKRGQDVALRCDPISGHVSLFWYQQALGQGPEFLTYFQNEAQLDKSGLPSDRFFAERPEGSVSTLKIQRTQQEDSAVYLCASSPPLREGSDTQYFGPGTRLTVL.

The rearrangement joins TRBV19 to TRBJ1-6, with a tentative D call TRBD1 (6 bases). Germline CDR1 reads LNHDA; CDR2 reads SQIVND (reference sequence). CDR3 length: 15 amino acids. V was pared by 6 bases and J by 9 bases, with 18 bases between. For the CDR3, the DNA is TGTGCCAGTAGCCCACAGGGAGGGGCTGGTTCACCCCTCCACTTT. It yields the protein CASSPQGGAGSPLHF.

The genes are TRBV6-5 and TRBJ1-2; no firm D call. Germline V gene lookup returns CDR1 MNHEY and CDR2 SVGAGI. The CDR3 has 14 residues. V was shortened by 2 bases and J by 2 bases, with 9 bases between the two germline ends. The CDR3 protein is CASSYVAGNYGYTF. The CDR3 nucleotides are TGTGCCAGCAGTTACGTCGCCGGGAACTATGGCTACACCTTC.

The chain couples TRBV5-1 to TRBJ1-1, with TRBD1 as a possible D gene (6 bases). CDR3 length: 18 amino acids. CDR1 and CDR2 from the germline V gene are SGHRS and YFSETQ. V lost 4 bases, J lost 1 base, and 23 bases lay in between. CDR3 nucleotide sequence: TGCGCCAGCAGCCCAAGCCCCCGGGGGGCGGAGTGGAACACTGAAGCTTTCTTT. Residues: CASSPSPRGAEWNTEAFF.

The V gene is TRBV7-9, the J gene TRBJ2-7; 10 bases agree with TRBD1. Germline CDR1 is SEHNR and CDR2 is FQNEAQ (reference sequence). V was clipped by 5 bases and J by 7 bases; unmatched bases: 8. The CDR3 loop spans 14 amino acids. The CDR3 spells CASSPGQGVGEQYF. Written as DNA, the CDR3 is TGTGCCAGCAGCCCTGGACAGGGGGTAGGTGAGCAGTACTTC.

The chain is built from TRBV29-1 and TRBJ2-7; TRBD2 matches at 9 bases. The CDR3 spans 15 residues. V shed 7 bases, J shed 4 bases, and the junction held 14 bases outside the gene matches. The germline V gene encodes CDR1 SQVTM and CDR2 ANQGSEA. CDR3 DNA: TGCAGCGCTTCTGGCGGGGGGGCGATCTCGTACGAGCAGTACTTC. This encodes CSASGGGAISYEQYF.

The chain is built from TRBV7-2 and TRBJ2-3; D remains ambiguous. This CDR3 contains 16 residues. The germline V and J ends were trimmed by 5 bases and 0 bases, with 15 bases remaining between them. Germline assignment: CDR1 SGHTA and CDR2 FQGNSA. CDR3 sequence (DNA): TGTGCCAGCAGCGCCACCGGAACGAGAAGCACAGATACGCAGTATTTT. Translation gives CASSATGTRSTDTQYF.

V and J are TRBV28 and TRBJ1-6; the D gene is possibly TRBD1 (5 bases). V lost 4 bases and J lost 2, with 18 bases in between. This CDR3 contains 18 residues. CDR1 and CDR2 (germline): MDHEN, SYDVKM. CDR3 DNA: TGTGCCAGCAGTTCCCGCCCCTCCACGGGGCCCTATAATTCACCCCTCCACTTT. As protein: CASSSRPSTGPYNSPLHF. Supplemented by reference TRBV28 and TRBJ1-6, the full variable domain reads DVKVTQSSRYLVKRTGEKVFLECVQDMDHENMFWYRQDPGLGLRLIYFSYDVKMKEKGDIPEGYSVSREKKERFSLILESASTNQTSMYLCASSSRPSTGPYNSPLHFGNGTRLTVT.

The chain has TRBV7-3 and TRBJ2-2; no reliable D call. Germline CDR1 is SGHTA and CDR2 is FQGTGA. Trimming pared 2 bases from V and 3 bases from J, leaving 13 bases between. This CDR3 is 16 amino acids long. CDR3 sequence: CASSLFIPRDTGELFF. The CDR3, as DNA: TGTGCCAGCAGCTTATTTATACCTCGGGACACCGGGGAGCTGTTTTTT.

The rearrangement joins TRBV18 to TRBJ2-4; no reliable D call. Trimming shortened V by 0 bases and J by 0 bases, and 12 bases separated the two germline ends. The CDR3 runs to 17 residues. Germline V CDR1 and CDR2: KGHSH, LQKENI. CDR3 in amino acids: CASSPPWAALAKNIQYF. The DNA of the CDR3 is TGTGCCAGCTCACCACCCTGGGCAGCCCTAGCCAAAAACATTCAGTACTTC.